The count of the clone carrying this TCR beta chain is one. The antigen remains undetermined. Sequencing of TCR beta was carried out in blood CD8+ and CD4+ T cells. Negative isolation was applied to CD8+ and CD4+ T cells, and FACS enrichment was applied to TEMRA cells. CDR3 size: 15 residues. CDR1 and CDR2 (germline): LNHNV, YYDKDF (reference sequence). The V and J ends lost 0 bases and 6 bases, in that order; junction bases with no gene match: 2. Reverse transcription used about 0.5 to 1 ug RNA and random hexamers. TCR beta CDR3 was amplified by immunoSEQ covering 54 Vbeta and 13 Jbeta. MiXCR, run by TCRdb on the immunoSEQ multiplex PCR reads, gives a single entry per CDR3 protein. The table lists about 60,000 distinct CDR3 sequences, approximately 92% of them singletons. These data come from a study of CD8 T cells in Susac syndrome. Findings of the study overall: The authors acknowledged that their TCR sequencing and HLA analysis involved a relatively small number of individuals.

The chain combines TRBV15 with TRBJ1-6; 7 nucleotides agree with TRBD1. This receptor was taken from a human donor in good health. Sequenced: CD8+ T cells from PBMCs. The CDR3 DNA follows: TGTGCCACCAGCAGAGATAGACAGGGTAATTCACCCCTCCACTTT. It codes for CATSRDRQGNSPLHF.